This entry concerns a single T cell receptor beta chain. In the source study's methods: Reference gene primers were amplified, and this amplification served to estimate nucleated cell counts. The assay was immunoSEQ multiplex PCR, and TCRdb's table has in-frame clones only and misses some. V, J and clone size derive from that table, while D and trimming were established from the DNA sequence. The sample has more than 250,000 clones; 88% are singletons. The CDR3 runs 13 residues. These data are taken from a study of blood T cell repertoires in COVID-19. Looking at the study overall: Acute and convalescent COVID-19 specimens originated in the United States, Italy and Spain. PBMCs, B-cell-depleted T cells, or T cells were the source of the cDNA or gDNA that made up the material.

The Seattle patients, enrolled during active infection, were followed longitudinally. This sequence originates from a woman aged 25 to 39 with COVID-19, enrolled during active disease. V is TRBV12-2 and J is TRBJ2-1; the table's TRBD1 call for D was not verified on the DNA. TRBV12-2 is a known pseudogene. The source material was peripheral blood. CDR3 DNA: TGTGCAAGTCGCTACCAGGGAAGCGATGAGCAGTTCTTC. Translation: CASRYQGSDEQFF.